This T cell receptor (beta chain) emerged from a study of control samples from healthy donors and cancer patients. Measured with immunoSEQ multiplex PCR; TCRdb has only the in-frame clones, and not every one. The sample has 20,000 to 30,000 clones; roughly 80% are singletons. V lost 6 bases and J lost 0, with 17 bases in between. The CDR3 contains 16 residues. Per germline, CDR1 LGHNT and CDR2 FRNRAP. The rearrangement joins TRBV12-5 to TRBJ1-1, with no clear D. This TCR was sampled from a man aged 55 to 69 with colorectal cancer. The sample consisted of PBMCs. The CDR3 DNA sequence: TGTGCTAGTGGCCCTCCGGGCGCCCAAATGAACACTGAAGCTTTCTTT. Its translation is CASGPPGAQMNTEAFF.